This TCR beta chain was recorded in a study of blood T cells in healthy people across ages. This clonotype came up many times. Each sample yielded at least 7 million isolated PBMCs. CDR1 is DFQATT, CDR2 SNEGSKA, per germline (reference sequence). The CDR3 has 15 amino acids. Losses at the gene ends were 2 bases for V and 5 bases for J; bases not matched to a gene: 5. Alongside a J-beta primer mix, a sample-barcoded 5' primer served in a second PCR lasting about 7 to 11 cycles. TCRdb reprocessed the 5' RACE reads via MiXCR and lists one record per CDR3 protein. The repertoire holds 380,000 or so distinct CDR3 sequences, with 50% to 60% as singletons.

Sequencing input: blood. V gene TRBV20-1 combines with J gene TRBJ2-3; 12 bases line up with TRBD1. The origin of this receptor is a man in his fifties or sixties in good health. This CDR3 reads CSARRDRGRVDTQYF. CDR3 bases: TGCAGTGCTAGAAGGGACAGGGGGCGCGTAGATACGCAGTATTTT.